The 10 T cell receptor beta chains listed next were all sequenced from one sample in a study of shared clonotypes between healthy human individuals. The protocol was immunoSEQ multiplex PCR, while the TCRdb copy is restricted to in-frame clones and leaves out a portion. This table has about 2.1 million clones, more than 85% appearing once. Naive CD8 cells were CD45RO-negative, positively selected for CCR7, excluding terminally differentiated effector memory CD45RA+ cells. What was sequenced was naive CD8+ T cells from PBMCs. The receptors derive from a man between 18 and 35 years old in good health. Some clones in this sample may be carry-over from other donors' samples.

Points on this clone: Other DNA sequences in the sample encode the same CDR3. V usage is TRBV27 and J usage is TRBJ1-2; D is uncertain. Germline assignment: CDR1 MNHEY and CDR2 SMNVEV (reference sequence). V lost 2 bases to trimming and J lost 2 bases, with 6 bases between them. The length of the CDR3 is 13 residues. The CDR3 coding sequence is TGTGCCAGCAGTTTAACCGAGAACTATGGCTACACCTTC. Its protein is CASSLTENYGYTF.

The chain combines TRBV18 with TRBJ2-7; tentatively, D is TRBD1 or TRBD2 (5 bases each). Germline CDR1 is KGHSH and CDR2 is LQKENI. The ends were cut back, 4 bases at V and 3 bases at J, with 22 bases in the middle. CDR3 size: 17 residues. The DNA for the CDR3 is TGTGCCAGCTCACAGGATCTCTACCGGGACGGAATCTACGAGCAGTACTTC. Amino acids: CASSQDLYRDGIYEQYF.

The rearrangement joins TRBV29-1 to TRBJ2-5; D remains ambiguous. The end of the DNA fits TRBJ2-7 better, so the J call may be wrong. CDR3 length: 12 residues. CDR1 is SQVTM, CDR2 ANQGSEA, per germline. The CDR3 DNA reads as TGCAGCGTGACGAGGTCTACCTACGAGCAGTACTTC. Residues: CSVTRSTYEQYF.

The chain joins TRBV6-4 to TRBJ1-1; no definite D call. Germline-derived CDR1 and CDR2 are MRHNA and SNTAGT. CDR3 length: 12 amino acids. Trimming left V 2 bases short and J 4 bases short, with 5 bases between. The CDR3 reads CASSDGSTEAFF. The CDR3 DNA is TGTGCCAGCAGTGACGGGTCCACTGAAGCTTTCTTT.

The rearrangement uses TRBV7-3 and TRBJ2-1; 7 nucleotides line up with TRBD2. Germline V gene sequence: CDR1 SGHTA, CDR2 FQGTGA. The CDR3 spans 14 residues. V lost 2 bases and J lost 5; bases outside the gene matches: 3. The CDR3 loop is CASSLGGSHNEQFF. The CDR3 bases are TGTGCCAGCAGCTTAGGCGGGAGCCACAATGAGCAGTTCTTC.

This chain connects TRBV14 to TRBJ1-1; weak D call: TRBD1 (5 bases). Trimming pared 0 bases from V and 3 bases from J, leaving 14 bases between. Germline V lookup: CDR1 SGHDN, CDR2 FVKESK. The CDR3 length is 16 residues. The CDR3 DNA sequence: TGTGCCAGCAGCCAAGACCAAACGTTGGGGGACACTGAAGCTTTCTTT. It translates to CASSQDQTLGDTEAFF.

The chain carries TRBV9 and TRBJ2-1; D is unclear. V was pared by 0 bases and J by 8 bases, with 6 bases between. In germline, CDR1 is SGDLS, CDR2 YYNGEE. This CDR3 spans 12 amino acids. The CDR3 here is CASSVAPDEQFF. The CDR3 nucleotides are TGTGCCAGCAGCGTAGCCCCCGATGAGCAGTTCTTC.

The chain uses TRBV25-1 and TRBJ2-1; TRBD2 aligns across 8 bases. CDR1 and CDR2 (germline): MGHDK, SYGVNS. The CDR3 length is 15 residues. Unmatched junction bases numbered 8, after V lost 6 bases and J lost 4 bases. Here the CDR3 reads CASSLGTRQYNEQFF. DNA of the CDR3: TGTGCCAGCAGCCTAGGGACTAGACAGTACAATGAGCAGTTCTTC.

The chain employs TRBV27 and TRBJ2-1; 7 nucleotides agree with TRBD2. Unmatched junction bases numbered 9, after V lost 5 bases and J lost 8 bases. CDR1 and CDR2 (germline): MNHEY, SMNVEV (reference sequence). The CDR3 spans 14 residues. CDR3 residues: CASSKTGLADEQFF. The DNA for the CDR3 is TGTGCCAGCAGTAAGACCGGGCTAGCGGATGAGCAGTTCTTC.

The chain employs TRBV5-1 and TRBJ1-5; 8 bases are a match to TRBD1. With 3 bases clipped from V and 4 bases from J, the junction kept 18 bases outside the gene matches. The CDR3 spans 19 residues. Germline V gives CDR1 SGHRS, CDR2 YFSETQ. The CDR3 nucleotides are TGCGCCAGCAGCTCCAGAAAGGTACCCCGGGACAGGAGAAATCAGCCCCAGCATTTT. Translating it yields CASSSRKVPRDRRNQPQHF.